This T cell receptor beta chain comes out of a study of beta chain features in type 1 diabetes. Sequenced material consisted of expressed TCRB transcripts (all of the isolated RNA was reverse transcribed). Method: immunoSEQ multiplex PCR; TCRdb's copy keeps in-frame clones and lacks some. This table has about 230,000 clones, 9.6% appearing once. This CDR3 has 12 amino acids. The germline CDR1 and CDR2 sequences are MNHEY and SVGAGI. The V end lost 10 bases, the J end lost 11 bases, and 20 bases lay between the germline ends. It was one heparinised blood draw, averaging roughly 120 mL, that each donor gave. Populations isolated by sorting all had purity greater than 95%. General observations from the study: Sampled from patients, naive, central memory and Treg TCRB repertoires appeared more similar than those sampled from healthy donors.

Notes on this clone: Its specificity is not known.

The TCR was taken from a woman under 30 in good health. The chain has TRBV6-5 and TRBJ1-1; possibly TRBD1 for D (6 bases). Sequences were obtained from naive CD4+ T cells from blood. Here the CDR3 DNA reads TGTGCCACGCTGGACAGTCTGGGTACCGCTTTCTTT. Its protein is CATLDSLGTAFF.